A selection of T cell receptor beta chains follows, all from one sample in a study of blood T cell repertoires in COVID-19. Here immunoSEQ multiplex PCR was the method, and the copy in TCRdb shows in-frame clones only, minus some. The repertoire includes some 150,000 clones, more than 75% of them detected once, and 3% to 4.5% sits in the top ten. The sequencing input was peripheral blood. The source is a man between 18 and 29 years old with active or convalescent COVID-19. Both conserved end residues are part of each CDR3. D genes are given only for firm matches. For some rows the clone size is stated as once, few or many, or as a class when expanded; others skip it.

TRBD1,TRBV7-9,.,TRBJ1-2,CASSFPLITGGRGYTF,TGTGCCAGCAGCTTTCCCCTCATTACAGGGGGACGGGGCTACACCTTC
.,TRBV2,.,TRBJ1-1,CASSAGNIAEAFF,TGTGCCAGCAGTGCGGGGAATATTGCTGAAGCTTTCTTT
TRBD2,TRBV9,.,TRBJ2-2,CASSVGLAGRSGELFF,TGTGCCAGCAGCGTAGGCCTAGCGGGACGGTCCGGGGAGCTGTTTTTT
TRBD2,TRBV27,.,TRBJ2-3,CASRLSGLSTDTQYF,TGTGCCAGCAGACTTAGCGGGTTGAGCACAGATACGCAGTATTTT
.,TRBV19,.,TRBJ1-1,CASSINGNTEAFF,TGTGCCAGTAGTATTAACGGGAACACTGAAGCTTTCTTT
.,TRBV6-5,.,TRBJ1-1,CASSSSRVWNTEAFF,TGTGCCAGCAGTTCCTCCCGGGTATGGAACACTGAAGCTTTCTTT
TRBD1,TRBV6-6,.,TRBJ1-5,CASKGAENQPQHF,TGTGCCAGCAAGGGGGCAGAAAATCAGCCCCAGCATTTT
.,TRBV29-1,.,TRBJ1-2,CSVVDRLNYGYTF,TGCAGCGTTGTCGACAGGCTTAACTATGGCTACACCTTC
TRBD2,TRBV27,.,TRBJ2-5,CASSLAGGTQYF,TGTGCCAGCAGTTTAGCGGGGGGGACCCAGTACTTC
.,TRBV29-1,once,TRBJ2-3,CSVELGGLADTQYF,TGCAGCGTTGAATTGGGGGGGCTTGCAGATACGCAGTATTTT
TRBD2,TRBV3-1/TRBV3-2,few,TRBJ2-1,CASSTRTSGGAMQFF,TGTGCCAGCAGCACTCGGACTAGCGGGGGGGCCATGCAGTTCTTC
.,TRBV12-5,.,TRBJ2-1,CASGLPRGDTSYNEQFF,TGTGCTAGTGGTTTGCCACGAGGGGACACCTCCTACAATGAGCAGTTCTTC
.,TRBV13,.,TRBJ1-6,CASSRGGEYNSPLHF,TGTGCCAGCAGCCGCGGTGGTGAATATAATTCACCCCTCCACTTT
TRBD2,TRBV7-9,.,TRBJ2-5,CASSLGLAGQETQYF,TGTGCCAGCAGCTTGGGACTAGCGGGGCAAGAGACCCAGTACTTC
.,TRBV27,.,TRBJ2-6,CASRPRVGGANVLTF,TGTGCCAGCAGACCCAGGGTGGGTGGGGCCAACGTCCTGACTTTC
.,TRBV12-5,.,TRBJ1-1,CASRRGNTEAFF,TGTGCCAGTCGTCGGGGGAACACTGAAGCTTTCTTT
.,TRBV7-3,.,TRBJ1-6,CASSFSSYNSPLHF,TGTGCCAGCAGCTTTAGCTCCTATAATTCACCCCTCCACTTT